The 12 T cell receptor beta chains in this list originate from one sample, sequenced in a study of beta chain features in type 1 diabetes. TCRB transcripts that were expressed got sequenced, as all of the isolated RNA had been reverse transcribed. The method was immunoSEQ multiplex PCR; TCRdb's version includes in-frame clones alone and lacks a portion of them. This table has 390,000 or so clones, 14% appearing once. Sequenced: naive CD4+ T cells from blood. These receptors originate from a man between 25 and 39 years old in good health.

The chain combines TRBV10-3 with TRBJ1-3; the D is unclear. Trimming stripped 7 bases from V and 3 bases from J, with 7 bases between. Germline CDR1 and CDR2: ENHRY and SYGVKD. CDR3 length equals 12 residues. The CDR3 spells CAIMRSGNTIYF. CDR3 DNA: TGTGCCATCATGAGAAGTGGAAACACCATATATTTT.

The rearrangement links TRBV7-7 to TRBJ1-2; TRBD1 matches at 9 bases. CDR3 length equals 14 residues. With V trimmed by 6 bases and J by 5 bases, 7 bases remained unmatched. Germline V CDR1 and CDR2: SSHAT, FNYEAQ (reference sequence). CDR3 DNA sequence: TGTGCCAGCAGAGCATCCGGGACAGGGTATGGCTACACCTTC. Translated, it gives CASRASGTGYGYTF.

J is TRBJ2-1 and V is TRBV5-1, with 9 bases identical to TRBD2. V dropped 6 bases and J dropped 0; count of bases not matched to a gene: 7. The CDR3 is made up of 16 amino acids. CDR1 and CDR2 from the germline V gene are SGHRS and YFSETQ. The DNA for the CDR3 is TGCGCCAGCACCCTAGCGGGGACGAGCTCCTACAATGAGCAGTTCTTC. Translation gives CASTLAGTSSYNEQFF.

Comment on this clone: This specimen includes other DNA sequences encoding the same CDR3. The rearrangement uses TRBV7-9 and TRBJ2-1; D possibly corresponds to TRBD1 (5 bases). Trimming took off 1 base at V and 5 bases at J, with 6 bases between the two ends. The length of the CDR3 is 13 residues. Germline-derived CDR1 and CDR2 are SEHNR and FQNEAQ (reference sequence). The CDR3 sequence: CASSLGQHNEQFF. CDR3 nucleotide sequence: TGTGCCAGCAGCTTAGGACAGCACAATGAGCAGTTCTTC.

In its sample, this clone was seen once. The V and J genes are TRBV4-3 and TRBJ1-2, with 9 bases aligning to TRBD1. CDR3 length equals 13 residues. Germline values: CDR1 LGHNA, CDR2 YSLEER. Trimming took 3 bases from V and 6 from J; bases not matched to a gene: 2. CDR3 region: CASSQGTGNGYTF. The DNA for the CDR3 is TGCGCCAGCAGCCAGGGGACAGGGAATGGCTACACCTTC.

V usage is TRBV23-1 and J usage is TRBJ1-5; D unclear. TRBV23-1 is an ORF, and what it does is uncertain. The length of the CDR3 is 17 residues. Between the trimmed V and J ends, which lost 4 bases and 0 bases, there was a span of 16 bases. CDR3 nucleotide sequence: TGCGCCAGCAGTCCTGGGCACAGTCTGTATAGCAATCAGCCCCAGCATTTT. This encodes CASSPGHSLYSNQPQHF.

The chain joins TRBV30 to TRBJ1-1, with D tentatively TRBD1 (6 bases). This CDR3 comprises 14 residues. Germline values: CDR1 GTSNPN, CDR2 SVGIG (reference sequence). Trimming pared 4 bases from V and 1 base from J, leaving 13 bases between. CDR3 in amino acids: CAWKTGTSNTEAFF. Written as DNA, the CDR3 is TGTGCCTGGAAGACCGGGACATCGAACACTGAAGCTTTCTTT.

This clone was detected only a few times. The chain carries TRBV27 and TRBJ2-4, with 9 bases that match TRBD1. The CDR3 contains 15 residues. The germline gives CDR1 MNHEY, CDR2 SMNVEV (reference sequence). The J segment lost 8 bases and the V segment lost 2 bases, leaving 7 bases of the junction unmatched. The CDR3 DNA sequence: TGTGCCAGCAGTTTAGGTACAGGGGGCGCGTACATTCAGTACTTC. This encodes CASSLGTGGAYIQYF.

A remark on this clone: The junction shows a germline mismatch at one end, possibly a read error. The CDR3 is CASAPRHGIQETQYF. In nucleotides, the CDR3 is TGTGCCAGCGCACCACGACACGGCATCCAAGAGACCCAGTACTTC. The gene calls are TRBV18 and TRBJ2-5; D uncertain. The CDR3 consists of 15 residues. Germline V lookup: CDR1 KGHSH, CDR2 LQKENI.

This clone appeared a few times. V and J are TRBV27 and TRBJ1-5; 7 nucleotides match TRBD1. The V gene's germline CDR1 is MNHEY and CDR2 SMNVEV (reference sequence). This CDR3 comprises 14 residues. The V gene end was trimmed by 8 bases and the J gene end by 1 base; junction bases not matched to a gene: 5. The CDR3 DNA reads as TGTGCCAGCCGAGGGGGCTTGAGCAATCAGCCCCAGCATTTT. It specifies CASRGGLSNQPQHF.

This clone was seen more than once but under ten times. The rearrangement uses TRBV6-1 and TRBJ1-1; no reliable D call. The CDR3 is 13 residues long. V was shortened by 2 bases and J by 4 bases, with 8 bases between the two germline ends. Per germline, CDR1 MNHNS and CDR2 SASEGT. The CDR3 DNA sequence: TGTGCCAGCAGTGAATTCCATGGCACTGAAGCTTTCTTT. Its protein is CASSEFHGTEAFF.

CDR3 bases: TGCAGCGTCCGCGGACAGGCGAACACTGAAGCTTTCTTT. Amino acid sequence: CSVRGQANTEAFF. The chain has TRBV29-1 and TRBJ1-1; 7 positions agree with TRBD1. Germline CDR1 SQVTM, CDR2 ANQGSEA. The length of the CDR3 is 13 residues. Trimming at V came to 6 bases and at J to 1 base, leaving 5 bases not matched to a gene.